This record looks at one T cell receptor (beta chain) sequence and its context. The protocol was immunoSEQ multiplex PCR, while the TCRdb copy is restricted to in-frame clones and leaves out a portion. The sample lists 250,000 or so clones, less than 90% occurring once. V was clipped by 8 bases and J by 0 bases, with 17 bases between them. The V gene's germline CDR1 is SGHVS and CDR2 FNYEAQ. This CDR3 region has 15 residues. The data originate from a study of blood T cell repertoires in COVID-19. The chain has TRBV7-6 and TRBJ2-7, with a weak D call TRBD2 (6 bases). The sequenced material came from peripheral blood. This TCR came from a woman between 40 and 50 years old who had recovered from COVID-19. The CDR3: CASGGSDTSSYEQYF. The CDR3 DNA sequence: TGTGCCAGCGGAGGGTCTGATACCTCCTCCTACGAGCAGTACTTC.